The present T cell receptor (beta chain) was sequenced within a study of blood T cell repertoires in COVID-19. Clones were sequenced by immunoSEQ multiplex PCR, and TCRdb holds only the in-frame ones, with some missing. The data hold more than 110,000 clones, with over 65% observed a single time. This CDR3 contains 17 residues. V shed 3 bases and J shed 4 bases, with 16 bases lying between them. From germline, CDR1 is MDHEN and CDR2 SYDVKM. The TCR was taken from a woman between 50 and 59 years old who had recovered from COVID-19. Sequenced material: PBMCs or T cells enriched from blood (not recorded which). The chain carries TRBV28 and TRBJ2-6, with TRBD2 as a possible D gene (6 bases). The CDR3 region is CASSFRRGGTGANVLTF. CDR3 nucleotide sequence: TGTGCCAGCAGTTTCCGCAGAGGAGGGACCGGGGCCAACGTCCTGACTTTC.